Given below is one TCR beta chain in context. Its antigen target is currently unknown. Within one base of it there is no much larger clone, and no base qualities were kept. PBMCs were isolated by density centrifugation and stained for CD3, CD4 and CD8, after which CD4+ and CD8+ T cells were sorted on a FACSAria. Unaffected controls provided scalp biopsies and blood samples. From cysteine to phenylalanine, the CDR3 is 17 amino acids long. The DNA shown is the 51-base CDR3, in frame from base 1. As encoded in the germline V gene, CDR1 is SQVTM while CDR2 is ANQGSEA. V has 6 bases trimmed and J has 1 base trimmed; junction bases matching no gene number 12. This record belongs to a study of CD8+ T cells in alopecia areata (dated by TCRdb to the late 2010s). General notes on the study: In both human patients and the C3H/HeJ mouse model, the study applied high-throughput TCRbeta sequencing to look at T cell clonal expansion in alopecia areata. In humans, TCRbeta sequencing was performed on scalp tissue and on sorted CD4+ and CD8+ peripheral blood T cells from healthy controls and from patients with patchy or totalis/universalis alopecia areata. Scalp clonality was compared across normal scalp (n=4), patchy alopecia areata scalp (n=8), and alopecia totalis/universalis scalp (n=8). RNA was extracted with the PAXgene miRNA kit for fixed scalp, the miRNeasy kit for PBMCs, and the RNeasy kit for mouse skin. Amplification of TCRbeta CDR3 regions was done by immunoSEQ multiplex PCR using 35 Vbeta forward primers and 13 Jbeta reverse primers.

Overall study results and their limits: Compared with mice, TCR sequences shared between patients were less clear, possibly partly because of HLA diversity across the patient population. Higher clonality and more expanded CD8+ clones were observed in lesional scalp than in normal scalp, particularly in alopecia totalis/universalis, a finding suggestive of antigenic drive. Scalp TCR repertoire analysis is complicated because resident alphabeta T cells in normal human skin are also sequenced, whereas mouse skin is dominated by gammadelta T cells.

Libraries were built with the immunoSEQ multiplex PCR assay. For TCR sequencing, RNA was extracted from every sample and reverse transcribed into cDNA to serve as template. SuperScript III was used to make first-strand cDNA, primed with a 2:1 mix of oligo-dT and random hexamers. Amplification bias was assessed with a synthetic immune receptor repertoire, and residual bias was removed computationally. For the original study's pipeline: After raw reads were preprocessed to remove errors, the CDR3 was defined following IMGT conventions as running from the conserved cysteine to phenylalanine. Clonality was computed by normalizing Shannon entropy by log2 of the number of productive unique TCRs and subtracting the result from 1. Whether each scalp clone was CD4 or CD8 was inferred by checking scalp TCRbeta sequences against the CD4 and CD8 repertoires from sorted blood. Sourced from immuneACCESS, this table was stored by TCRdb with only in-frame sequences that have V and J called. A share of the clones is absent; for the studies checked, an unresolved V gene accounts for under half, and the remainder has no known explanation. V and J calls and clone size are copied from that table; D and trimming were computed from the DNA. Across this sample there are fewer than 110,000 clones, with less than 70% seen only once. The ten largest clones capture roughly 9% of the sample.

The rearrangement combines TRBV29-1 with TRBJ1-6, with 7 bases matching TRBD1. This TCR came from a human donor in good health. The sample comprised CD4+ T cells sorted from blood. The nucleotide sequence is TGCAGCGTCCGTCTAACAGGGGACCAGTCCTATAATTCACCCCTCCACTTT. This translates into CSVRLTGDQSYNSPLHF.